Following are 32 T cell receptor beta chains from one sample sequenced in a study of blood T cell repertoires in COVID-19. Repertoires were generated with immunoSEQ multiplex PCR, while TCRdb's copy carries only in-frame clones and drops some. Of around 69,000 clones listed, 75% to 85% are singletons. The sequenced sample consisted of peripheral blood. Receptors were obtained from a woman aged 65 to 85 with acute or convalescent COVID-19.

V is TRBV28 and J is TRBJ1-1, with TRBD1 matching 7 bases. V was pared by 5 bases and J by 3 bases, with 9 bases of the junction left unmatched. Germline V gives CDR1 MDHEN, CDR2 SYDVKM. CDR3 length: 15 residues. CDR3 sequence (DNA): TGTGCCAGCAGTGTAGGGACAGCCGGGGACACTGAAGCTTTCTTT. Its translation: CASSVGTAGDTEAFF.

This clone appeared a few times. The chain uses TRBV27 and TRBJ2-1; tentatively, D is TRBD1 (5 bases). The CDR3 loop spans 13 amino acids. Germline-derived CDR1 and CDR2 are MNHEY and SMNVEV (reference sequence). V was shortened by 5 bases and J by 12 bases, with 17 bases between the two germline ends. This chain's CDR3 is CASSPQTASGQFF. Here the CDR3 DNA reads TGTGCCAGCAGTCCCCAGACAGCTTCAGGGCAGTTCTTC.

The chain combines TRBV28 with TRBJ1-2; no clear D. V was pared by 7 bases and J by 1 base, with 7 bases between. The CDR3 loop spans 12 amino acids. CDR1 and CDR2 from the germline V gene are MDHEN and SYDVKM. CDR3 residues: CASTYLNYGYTF. The DNA for the CDR3 is TGTGCCAGCACCTACCTTAACTATGGCTACACCTTC.

The chain uses TRBV5-1 and TRBJ2-7, with unresolved D. V shed 0 bases and J shed 3 bases, with 10 bases lying between them. The CDR3 is 14 residues long. CDR1 and CDR2 (germline): SGHRS, YFSETQ. CDR3 DNA: TGCGCCAGCAGCTTGGGAGCGAATGGCTACGAGCAGTACTTC. Its protein is CASSLGANGYEQYF. Filled out from reference TRBV5-1 and TRBJ2-7, the complete variable domain reads KAGVTQTPRYLIKTRGQQVTLSCSPISGHRSVSWYQQTPGQGLQFLFEYFSETQRNKGNFPGRFSGRQFSNSRSEMNVSTLELGDSALYLCASSLGANGYEQYFGPGTRLTVT.

The gene calls are TRBV5-5 and TRBJ1-5; D perhaps matches TRBD1 (5 bases). V was cut by 0 bases and J by 8 bases, with 12 bases left in between. The CDR3 is 14 amino acids. Germline V gene sequence: CDR1 SGHKS, CDR2 YYEKEE (reference sequence). The CDR3 DNA sequence: TGTGCCAGCAGCTTGGCGAGGGGAGGAGAGCCCCAGCATTTT. Protein product: CASSLARGGEPQHF.

Concerning this clone itself: The same CDR3 is also encoded by other DNA sequences in this sample. The rearrangement links TRBV19 to TRBJ1-5; 7 bases are shared with TRBD1. Germline V gene lookup returns CDR1 LNHDA and CDR2 SQIVND (reference sequence). V shed 3 bases and J 1 base; nucleotides not matched to a gene: 0. This CDR3 is 14 amino acids long. The CDR3 loop reads CASSIRGSNQPQHF. CDR3 nucleotide sequence: TGTGCCAGTAGTATCAGGGGGAGCAATCAGCCCCAGCATTTT.

This sequence joins TRBV15 and TRBJ1-3, with TRBD1 matching 7 bases. Trimming cost V 1 base and J 1 base; bases outside gene matches: 1. Germline CDR1 LNHNV, CDR2 YYDKDF (reference sequence). This CDR3 has 15 residues. DNA of the CDR3: TGTGCCACCAGCAGAGCAGGGGGATCTGGAAACACCATATATTTT. Amino acids: CATSRAGGSGNTIYF. Full variable domain (outside the CDR3, taken from reference TRBV15 and TRBJ1-3): DAMVIQNPRYQVTQFGKPVTLSCSQTLNHNVMYWYQQKSSQAPKLLFHYYDKDFNNEADTPDNFQSRRPNTSFCFLDIRSPGLGDTAMYLCATSRAGGSGNTIYFGEGSWLTVV.

V is TRBV28 and J is TRBJ2-7; 11 bases line up with TRBD1. The CDR3 is 15 residues long. The germline CDR1 and CDR2 sequences are MDHEN and SYDVKM. The V gene end was trimmed by 2 bases and the J gene end by 3 bases; junction bases not matched to a gene: 3. CDR3 nucleotides: TGTGCCAGCAGTTTAGGGACAGGGGGTTTCTACGAGCAGTACTTC. Translated: CASSLGTGGFYEQYF.

The chain has TRBV29-1 and TRBJ2-1; D is undetermined. The CDR3 runs 13 residues. V was pared by 6 bases and J by 0 bases, with 9 bases between. Germline-derived CDR1 and CDR2 are SQVTM and ANQGSEA. The CDR3 DNA follows: TGCAGCGTCGTCTGGAGCTCCTACAATGAGCAGTTCTTC. Encoded protein: CSVVWSSYNEQFF.

The J gene is TRBJ2-1, the V gene TRBV7-2, with 11 bases identical to TRBD2. Unmatched junction bases numbered 6, after V lost 5 bases and J lost 6 bases. Germline loops: CDR1 SGHTA, CDR2 FQGNSA. The CDR3 consists of 15 residues. The CDR3 here is CASSQEGTSGNEQFF. For the CDR3, the DNA is TGTGCCAGCAGCCAAGAAGGGACTAGCGGCAATGAGCAGTTCTTC.

The chain links TRBV5-6 to TRBJ1-3; TRBD1 is a possible D gene (5 bases). Between the trimmed V and J ends, which lost 1 base and 4 bases, there was a span of 6 bases. The CDR3 is 13 residues long. CDR1 is SGHDT, CDR2 YYEEEE, per germline. This CDR3 reads CASSLRGGNTIYF. The CDR3 DNA reads TGTGCCAGCAGCTTGCGGGGGGGAAACACCATATATTTT.

The chain combines TRBV5-8 with TRBJ2-7; D gene uncertain. The germline V gene encodes CDR1 SGHTS and CDR2 YDEGEE. The V end lost 4 bases, the J end lost 1 base, and 15 bases lay between the germline ends. The CDR3 runs 15 residues. Written as DNA, the CDR3 is TGTGCCAGCAGCCCCGGGTTTGGCTTATCCTACGAGCAGTACTTC. Its translation is CASSPGFGLSYEQYF.

The V gene is TRBV7-8, the J gene TRBJ1-1; 8 bases line up with TRBD1. Germline loops: CDR1 SGHVS, CDR2 FQNEAQ. The CDR3 is 15 amino acids. Unmatched junction bases numbered 5, after V lost 1 base and J lost 4 bases. CDR3 DNA: TGTGCCAGCAGCTTAGGCAGGGGGCGTGGCACTGAAGCTTTCTTT. Translating gives CASSLGRGRGTEAFF.

The chain couples TRBV27 to TRBJ2-3, with 11 bases aligning to TRBD2. From germline, CDR1 is MNHEY and CDR2 SMNVEV (reference sequence). The V and J ends lost 8 bases and 1 base, in that order; junction bases with no gene match: 11. This CDR3 contains 17 residues. DNA for the CDR3: TGTGCCAGCTTCAAATATGGGACTAGCGGACGCACAGATACGCAGTATTTT. Amino acid sequence: CASFKYGTSGRTDTQYF.

The J gene is TRBJ1-2, the V gene TRBV6-6, with D unclear. The CDR3 is 14 amino acids. V was pared by 5 bases and J by 8 bases, with 18 bases between. CDR1 is MNHNY, CDR2 SVGAGI, per germline (reference sequence). CDR3 in DNA: TGTGCCAGCAGTCAGCAAGGTTCTAGAGGAGGCTACACCTTC. It translates to CASSQQGSRGGYTF.

This chain links TRBV28 with TRBJ2-3, with TRBD2 identical over 8 bases. The J segment lost 0 bases and the V segment lost 5 bases, leaving 4 bases of the junction unmatched. This CDR3 has 15 amino acids. Germline values: CDR1 MDHEN, CDR2 SYDVKM. CDR3: CASSTGGISTDTQYF. The CDR3 bases are TGTGCCAGCAGTACGGGAGGGATTAGCACAGATACGCAGTATTTT.

This chain joins TRBV6-5 and TRBJ1-2; D may be TRBD1 (6 bases). The germline CDR1 and CDR2 sequences are MNHEY and SVGAGI. The CDR3 length is 13 residues. V lost 4 bases and J lost 2, with 8 bases in between. CDR3 amino acids: CASSLDSNYGYTF. In DNA form, the CDR3 reads TGTGCCAGCAGTTTGGACAGCAACTATGGCTACACCTTC.

In this sample, this clone turned up a few times. The rearrangement links TRBV7-6 to TRBJ2-1, with 10 bases lining up with TRBD2. The CDR3 is made up of 15 amino acids. The trim removed 4 bases at V and 4 bases at J, leaving 4 bases unmatched. Germline CDR1 and CDR2: SGHVS and FNYEAQ. Here the CDR3 reads CASSSGLAAYNEQFF. Here the CDR3 DNA reads TGTGCCAGCAGCTCCGGACTAGCGGCTTACAATGAGCAGTTCTTC.

The chain recombines TRBV19 with TRBJ2-5; 8 bases map to TRBD1. CDR3 size: 13 residues. The V and J ends lost 6 bases and 5 bases, in that order; junction bases with no gene match: 5. Per the germline V gene, CDR1 is LNHDA and CDR2 is SQIVND (reference sequence). CDR3 residues: CASRNHRGETQYF. The CDR3 bases are TGTGCCAGTAGGAATCACAGGGGGGAGACCCAGTACTTC.

J is TRBJ1-5 and V is TRBV28, with 7 positions matching TRBD1. There are 15 residues in the CDR3. V lost 2 bases, J lost 1 base, and 2 bases stayed unmatched. The germline V gene has CDR1 MDHEN and CDR2 SYDVKM. CDR3 coding DNA: TGTGCCAGCAGTTTACAGGGGGGAAGCAATCAGCCCCAGCATTTT. It translates to CASSLQGGSNQPQHF.

The chain uses TRBV19 and TRBJ2-2, with D tentatively TRBD2 (5 bases). The CDR3 length is 13 residues. Germline loops: CDR1 LNHDA, CDR2 SQIVND (reference sequence). Trimming took 10 bases from V and 0 from J, leaving 9 bases between them. CDR3 region: CATSGSNTGELFF. The CDR3 nucleotides read TGTGCCACCAGCGGTTCGAACACCGGGGAGCTGTTTTTT.

J is TRBJ2-7 and V is TRBV6-5; 7 bases map to TRBD1. The length of the CDR3 is 13 residues. Per germline, CDR1 MNHEY and CDR2 SVGAGI. V was clipped by 11 bases and J by 4 bases; unmatched bases: 11. CDR3 nucleotides: TGTGCCGGGTCGACCGGGACAGCTTACGAGCAGTACTTC. This sequence encodes CAGSTGTAYEQYF.

The chain joins TRBV11-2 to TRBJ1-1; TRBD1 aligns across 8 bases. CDR1 is SGHAT, CDR2 FQNNGV, per germline. J lost 1 base, V lost 2 bases, and 12 bases had no gene match. The CDR3 consists of 18 residues. In DNA, the CDR3 is TGTGCCAGCAGCTTACCGCGTGACAGGGGCTGGGGGAACACTGAAGCTTTCTTT. This encodes CASSLPRDRGWGNTEAFF.

The J gene is TRBJ1-2, the V gene TRBV6-6; 9 nucleotides line up with TRBD1. Germline values: CDR1 MNHNY, CDR2 SVGAGI (reference sequence). This CDR3 is 16 amino acids long. Losses at the gene ends were 5 bases for V and 6 bases for J; bases not matched to a gene: 13. In DNA, the CDR3 is TGTGCCAGCAGTCCTCAGGGACAGGGCCCCTGGAATGGCTACACCTTC. It yields the protein CASSPQGQGPWNGYTF.

This chain connects TRBV29-1 to TRBJ1-2; TRBD1 agrees at 7 bases. The CDR3 length is 13 residues. V shed 7 bases and J 0 bases; nucleotides not matched to a gene: 5. Looked up from germline, CDR1 is SQVTM and CDR2 is ANQGSEA. CDR3 residues: CSAGQPPNYGYTF. As DNA, the CDR3 is TGCAGCGCGGGACAGCCTCCTAACTATGGCTACACCTTC.

This chain links TRBV19 with TRBJ1-5, with D possibly TRBD1 on 6 matching bases. The CDR3 extends over 14 amino acids. Trimming took 5 bases from V and 6 from J, leaving 14 bases between them. Germline CDR1 and CDR2: LNHDA and SQIVND (reference sequence). CDR3 bases: TGTGCCAGTAGTTCATCTGGACAGTTTCAGCCCCAGCATTTT. It is translated as CASSSSGQFQPQHF.

Only one count was recorded for this clone. V and J are TRBV6-5 and TRBJ2-3, with D possibly being TRBD2 (6 bases). The CDR3 sequence is 13 residues long. Germline V CDR1 and CDR2: MNHEY, SVGAGI. V dropped 6 bases and J dropped 4 bases, with 11 bases sitting between them. The chain's CDR3 is CASRGPGADTQYF. For the CDR3, the DNA is TGTGCCAGCAGGGGACCGGGGGCAGATACGCAGTATTTT.

The rearrangement joins TRBV27 to TRBJ1-3; the match to TRBD1 covers 7 bases. Losses at the gene ends were 3 bases for V and 4 bases for J; bases not matched to a gene: 6. The CDR3 extends over 15 amino acids. The germline CDR1 and CDR2 sequences are MNHEY and SMNVEV (reference sequence). The CDR3 sequence is CASSFTGDAGNTIYF. The CDR3 DNA is TGTGCCAGCAGTTTCACAGGGGACGCCGGAAACACCATATATTTT.

This clone was recorded once. CDR3 protein: CASSQDAPGLAGRELFF. CDR3 in DNA: TGCGCCAGCAGCCAAGATGCCCCGGGACTAGCGGGAAGGGAGCTGTTTTTT. The chain uses TRBV5-1 and TRBJ2-2; 13 nucleotides line up with TRBD2. Trimming took 4 bases from V and 9 from J; bases not matched to a gene: 12. Germline V lookup: CDR1 SGHRS, CDR2 YFSETQ. The CDR3 consists of 17 residues.

There are a few counts of this clone. The V gene is TRBV12-3 or TRBV12-4, the J gene TRBJ2-7; 9 positions agree with TRBD2. The CDR3 covers 12 residues. The V segment lost 8 bases and the J segment 6 bases; nucleotides outside the gene matches: 5. CDR3 protein: CASRTSVGEQYF. The CDR3 DNA follows: TGTGCCAGCCGGACTAGCGTAGGCGAGCAGTACTTC.

V gene TRBV9 combines with J gene TRBJ1-3, with D possibly matching TRBD1 (5 bases). V was trimmed by 2 bases and J by 3 bases, leaving 15 bases between them. Germline V gene lookup returns CDR1 SGDLS and CDR2 YYNGEE. The CDR3 has 16 residues. The CDR3 DNA follows: TGTGCCAGCAGCGTGGACCAGGGAAGGGGTGGAAACACCATATATTTT. It yields the protein CASSVDQGRGGNTIYF.

V and J are TRBV3-1 (or the pseudogene TRBV3-2) and TRBJ1-4; 8 bases align to TRBD1. The ends lost 4 bases at V and 11 bases at J; junction bases unmatched: 12. Looked up from germline, CDR1 is LGHDT and CDR2 is YNNKEL (reference sequence). The length of the CDR3 is 15 residues. CDR3 DNA sequence: TGTGCCAGCAGCCCGTCGACAGGGGCCGAGTCGAAACTGTTTTTT. It codes for CASSPSTGAESKLFF.